Below, 3 T cell receptor beta chains from the same sample are listed, as sequenced in a study of shared clonotypes between healthy human individuals. TCRdb keeps only in-frame clones here, not all; method: immunoSEQ multiplex PCR. The top ten hold over 1.5% of the sample, which has nearly 750,000 clones, roughly 72% seen once. Sequencing was carried out using memory CD4+ T cells sorted from blood. Subset here: CD45RA-negative fraction. The origin of the receptors is a woman aged 25-40 years in good health.

The chain joins TRBV15 to TRBJ2-6; weak D call: TRBD1 (6 bases). V lost 2 bases, J lost 0 bases, and 14 bases lay in between. The germline gives CDR1 LNHNV, CDR2 YYDKDF (reference sequence). The CDR3 extends over 18 amino acids. In nucleotides, the CDR3 is TGTGCCACCAGCAGAAAGAGACAGGACCTCTCTGGGGCCAACGTCCTGACTTTC. Translating it yields CATSRKRQDLSGANVLTF.

In the case of this clone: One base away lies a much larger clone, so this may be a sequencing read error. The chain links TRBV6-1 to TRBJ2-3; D uncertain. V was shortened by 6 bases and J by 4 bases, with 5 bases between the two germline ends. Germline values: CDR1 MNHNS, CDR2 SASEGT. This CDR3 has 11 residues. CDR3 region: CASSLPDTQYF. CDR3 nucleotide sequence: TGTGCCAGCAGCTTGCCAGATACGCAGTATTTT.

The CDR3 DNA follows: TGTGCCAGCAGCCATGAGGGCTCCTACGAGCAGTACTTC. The encoded protein is CASSHEGSYEQYF. The chain is built from TRBV4-2 and TRBJ2-7; D perhaps matches TRBD2 (5 bases). V was cut by 3 bases and J by 0 bases, with 6 bases left in between. CDR1 and CDR2 from the germline V gene are LGHNA and YNFKEQ. The CDR3 is 13 amino acids.